Listed here are 11 T cell receptor beta chains from one sample, sequenced in a study of cytomegalovirus exposure and HLA in healthy donors. The study ran its PCR with 60 Vbeta and 13 Jbeta primers. Sequencing was performed with immunoSEQ multiplex PCR; in TCRdb, only in-frame clones are kept and a portion is missing. Of 150,000 to 200,000 clones in the sample, just under 85% were seen once. Sequenced sample: PBMCs. The receptors come from a girl between 10 and 17 years old in good health and CMV-seropositive.

The J gene is TRBJ1-3, the V gene TRBV5-1; perhaps TRBD1 as D (5 bases). Per the germline V gene, CDR1 is SGHRS and CDR2 is YFSETQ. This CDR3 has 18 residues. Trimming left V 7 bases short and J 2 bases short, with 25 bases between. In nucleotides, the CDR3 is TGCGCCAGCCATCTACTAAAAGCAAAGACAGTTACTGGAAACACCATATATTTT. Encoded protein: CASHLLKAKTVTGNTIYF.

The gene calls are TRBV2 and TRBJ2-1; 9 bases line up with TRBD1. V trimming: 6 bases; J trimming: 3 bases; junction bases outside the gene matches: 6. CDR3 length equals 15 residues. Per the germline V gene, CDR1 is SNHLY and CDR2 is FYNNEI. The CDR3 region has the DNA TGTGCCAGCAGGGTGGGACAGGGCCTCTACAATGAGCAGTTCTTC. It specifies CASRVGQGLYNEQFF.

Of note for this clone: The same CDR3 is also encoded by other DNA sequences in this sample. The chain couples TRBV5-6 to TRBJ1-1; D remains ambiguous. V shed 0 bases and J shed 7 bases, with 7 bases lying between them. The CDR3 is 12 residues long. Germline CDR1 reads SGHDT; CDR2 reads YYEEEE. CDR3 protein: CASSLGGREAFF. Written as DNA, the CDR3 is TGTGCCAGCAGCTTGGGCGGCCGTGAAGCTTTCTTT. Full variable domain (outside the CDR3, taken from reference TRBV5-6 and TRBJ1-1): DAGVTQSPTHLIKTRGQQVTLRCSPKSGHDTVSWYQQALGQGPQFIFQYYEEEERQRGNFPDRFSGHQFPNYSSELNVNALLLGDSALYLCASSLGGREAFFGQGTRLTVV.

The CDR3 spells CASSEGRFEGYTF. The DNA for the CDR3 is TGTGCCAGCAGTGAAGGGCGGTTTGAGGGCTACACCTTC. The rearrangement joins TRBV6-1 to TRBJ1-2; no clear D. V was pared by 1 base and J by 8 bases, with 11 bases between. CDR1 and CDR2 from the germline V gene are MNHNS and SASEGT. There are 13 residues in the CDR3.

The genes are TRBV5-4 and TRBJ2-5; D is perhaps TRBD2 (7 bases). V lost 1 base, J lost 5 bases, and 15 bases lay in between. From germline, CDR1 is SGHNT and CDR2 YYREEE (reference sequence). CDR3 length: 15 residues. The CDR3 reads CASSLSGGAGETQYF. As DNA, the CDR3 is TGTGCCAGCAGCTTGAGTGGGGGGGCCGGGGAGACCCAGTACTTC.

The chain links TRBV7-9 to TRBJ1-2, with 11 bases identical to TRBD1. The CDR3 loop spans 15 amino acids. Germline lookup yields CDR1 SEHNR and CDR2 FQNEAQ (reference sequence). V shed 5 bases, J shed 3 bases, and the junction held 5 bases outside the gene matches. The CDR3 here is CASSPWTGGDYGYTF. As DNA, the CDR3 is TGTGCCAGCAGCCCTTGGACAGGGGGCGACTATGGCTACACCTTC. The full variable domain, rest sourced from reference TRBV7-9 and TRBJ1-2, is DTGVSQNPRHKITKRGQNVTFRCDPISEHNRLYWYRQTLGQGPEFLTYFQNEAQLEKSRLLSDRFSAERPKGSFSTLEIQRTEQGDSAMYLCASSPWTGGDYGYTFGSGTRLTVV.

V gene TRBV9 combines with J gene TRBJ2-1; D is perhaps TRBD1 (5 bases). Germline lookup yields CDR1 SGDLS and CDR2 YYNGEE. The CDR3 is 12 residues long. The V end was cut by 4 bases, the J end by 6 bases, with 8 bases between. The CDR3 nucleotides read TGTGCCAGCAGCTTCACAGGCAATGAGCAGTTCTTC. Translation: CASSFTGNEQFF.

The chain recombines TRBV30 with TRBJ1-3; TRBD1 aligns across 7 bases. Germline V CDR1 and CDR2: GTSNPN, SVGIG (reference sequence). V was pared by 0 bases and J by 8 bases, with 7 bases of the junction left unmatched. The CDR3 totals 14 residues. CDR3 loop: CAWSVGGGSDTIYF. In DNA, the CDR3 is TGTGCCTGGAGTGTAGGAGGGGGCTCGGACACCATATATTTT.

This rearrangement joins TRBV9 to TRBJ1-1; no reliable D call. Germline CDR1 and CDR2: SGDLS and YYNGEE. V lost 0 bases to trimming and J lost 7 bases, with 10 bases between them. The CDR3 loop spans 13 amino acids. The CDR3 region is CASSVVGSIEAFF. Written as DNA, the CDR3 is TGTGCCAGCAGCGTAGTGGGGAGCATTGAAGCTTTCTTT.

This chain uses TRBV7-6 with TRBJ2-1; no definite D call. V lost 1 base to trimming and J lost 6 bases, with 13 bases between them. CDR3 length equals 15 residues. CDR1 is SGHVS, CDR2 FNYEAQ, per germline. Written as DNA, the CDR3 is TGTGCCAGCAGCTTAGGTGCGGTAGGTACCAATGAGCAGTTCTTC. Translating it yields CASSLGAVGTNEQFF.

The rearrangement uses TRBV4-1 and TRBJ2-7, with D possibly matching TRBD1 (6 bases). V shed 2 bases and J shed 4 bases, with 15 bases lying between them. This CDR3 has 15 residues. Germline CDR1 is MGHRA and CDR2 is YSYEKL. In DNA, the CDR3 is TGCGCCAGCAGCCAACCAACTTTGGGGGCGTACGAGCAGTACTTC. It yields the protein CASSQPTLGAYEQYF.